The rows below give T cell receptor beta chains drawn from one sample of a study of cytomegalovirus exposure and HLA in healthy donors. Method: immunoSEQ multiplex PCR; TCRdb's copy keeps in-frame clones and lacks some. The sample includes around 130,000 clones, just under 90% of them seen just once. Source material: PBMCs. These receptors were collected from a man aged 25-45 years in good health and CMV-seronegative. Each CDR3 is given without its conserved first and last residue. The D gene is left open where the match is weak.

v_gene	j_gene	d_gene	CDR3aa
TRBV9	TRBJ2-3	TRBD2	ASRRTSGGPDTQY
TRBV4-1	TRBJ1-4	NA	ASSQDYGRVGEKLF
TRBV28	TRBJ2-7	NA	ASSFGGTGREQY
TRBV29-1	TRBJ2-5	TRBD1	SVGGQGGQGTQY
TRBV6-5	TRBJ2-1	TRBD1	ASSLDRVHSEQF
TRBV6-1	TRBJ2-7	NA	ASSGRTGGGSYEQY
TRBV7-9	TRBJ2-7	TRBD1	ASSWDRAYEQY
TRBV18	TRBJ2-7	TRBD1	ASSPGQSSYEQY
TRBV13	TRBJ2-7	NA	ASSLGGTAYEQY
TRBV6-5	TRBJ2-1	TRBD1	ASSLGQGNEQF
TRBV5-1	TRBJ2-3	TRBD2	ASSFQRGDTDTQY